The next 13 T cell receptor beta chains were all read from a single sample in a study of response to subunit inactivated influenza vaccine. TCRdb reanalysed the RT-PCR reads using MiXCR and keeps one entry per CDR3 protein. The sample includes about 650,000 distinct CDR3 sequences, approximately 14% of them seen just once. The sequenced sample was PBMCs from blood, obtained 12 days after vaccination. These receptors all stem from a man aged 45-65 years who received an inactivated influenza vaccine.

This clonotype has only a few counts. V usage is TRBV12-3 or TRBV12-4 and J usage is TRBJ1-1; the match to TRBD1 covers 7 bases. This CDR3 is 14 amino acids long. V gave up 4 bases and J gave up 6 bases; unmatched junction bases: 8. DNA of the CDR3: TGTGCCAGCAGTTCCAGGGCGAGGGGGCCTGAAGCTTTCTTT. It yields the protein CASSSRARGPEAFF.

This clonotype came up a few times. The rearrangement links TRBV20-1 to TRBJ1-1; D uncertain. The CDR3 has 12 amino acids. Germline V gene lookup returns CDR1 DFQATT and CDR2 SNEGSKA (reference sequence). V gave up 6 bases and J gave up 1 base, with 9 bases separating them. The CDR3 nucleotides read TGCAGTGCCGGGCCGGGGAACACTGAAGCTTTCTTT. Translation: CSAGPGNTEAFF.

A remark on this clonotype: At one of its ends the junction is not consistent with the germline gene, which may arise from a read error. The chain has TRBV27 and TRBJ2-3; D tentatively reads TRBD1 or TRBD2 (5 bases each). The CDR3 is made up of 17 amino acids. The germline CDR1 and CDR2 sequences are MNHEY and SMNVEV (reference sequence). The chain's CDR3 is CANSLSPRGGRTDTQYF. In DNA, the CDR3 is TGTGCCAACAGTTTATCACCTCGTGGGGGTAGGACAGATACGCAGTATTTT.

Written as DNA, the CDR3 is TGCGCCAGCAGCCAAGAGGGCCCGCCGGCGGGGGTCCGGAATGAGCAGTTCTTC. It encodes CASSQEGPPAGVRNEQFF. The chain is built from TRBV4-3 and TRBJ2-1, with 7 bases that match TRBD2. Trimming at V came to 0 bases and at J to 7 bases, leaving 15 bases not matched to a gene. This CDR3 is 18 amino acids long. Germline V gene sequence: CDR1 LGHNA, CDR2 YSLEER.

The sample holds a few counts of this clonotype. CDR3 protein: CASSLNRVNTGELFF. In DNA form, the CDR3 reads TGTGCCAGCAGCTTAAACAGGGTAAACACCGGGGAGCTGTTTTTT. J is TRBJ2-2 and V is TRBV7-2; the D gene is possibly TRBD1 (6 bases). Per the germline V gene, CDR1 is SGHTA and CDR2 is FQGNSA. Trimming removed 2 bases at V and 2 bases at J, with 9 bases between. This CDR3 is 15 amino acids long.

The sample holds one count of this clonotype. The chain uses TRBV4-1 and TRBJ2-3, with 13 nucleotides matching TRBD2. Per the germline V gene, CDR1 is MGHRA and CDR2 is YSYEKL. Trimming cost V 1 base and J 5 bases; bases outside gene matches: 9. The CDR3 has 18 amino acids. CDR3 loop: CASSQVLAGGRSGDTQYF. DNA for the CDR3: TGCGCCAGCAGCCAAGTACTAGCGGGGGGGCGTTCGGGAGATACGCAGTATTTT.

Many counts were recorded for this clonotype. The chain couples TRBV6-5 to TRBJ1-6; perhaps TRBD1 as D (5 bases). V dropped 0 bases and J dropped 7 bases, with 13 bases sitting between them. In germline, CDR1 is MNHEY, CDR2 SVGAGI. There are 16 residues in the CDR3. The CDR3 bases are TGTGCCAGCAGTTACTCCCGGGGGACGATGAATTCACCCCTCCACTTT. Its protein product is CASSYSRGTMNSPLHF.

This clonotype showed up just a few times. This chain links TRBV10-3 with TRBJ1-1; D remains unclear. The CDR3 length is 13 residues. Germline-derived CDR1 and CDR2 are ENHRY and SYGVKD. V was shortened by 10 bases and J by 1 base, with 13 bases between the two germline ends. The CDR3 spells CATTLAENTEAFF. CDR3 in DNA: TGTGCCACTACCCTGGCTGAGAACACTGAAGCTTTCTTT.

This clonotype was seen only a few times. The CDR3 DNA follows: TGTGCCAGCTCCAACGGCGCGGAGTACAATCAGCCCCAGCATTTT. The encoded protein is CASSNGAEYNQPQHF. This chain links TRBV12-3 or TRBV12-4 with TRBJ1-5; unclear D gene. The CDR3 has 15 amino acids. Trimming removed 8 bases at V and 3 bases at J, with 17 bases between.

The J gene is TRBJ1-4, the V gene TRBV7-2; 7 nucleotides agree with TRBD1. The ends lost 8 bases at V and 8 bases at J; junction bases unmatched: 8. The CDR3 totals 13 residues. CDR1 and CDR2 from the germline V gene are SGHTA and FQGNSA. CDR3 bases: TGTGCCAGCCGGACAGGATCGAGAGAAAAACTGTTTTTT. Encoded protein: CASRTGSREKLFF.

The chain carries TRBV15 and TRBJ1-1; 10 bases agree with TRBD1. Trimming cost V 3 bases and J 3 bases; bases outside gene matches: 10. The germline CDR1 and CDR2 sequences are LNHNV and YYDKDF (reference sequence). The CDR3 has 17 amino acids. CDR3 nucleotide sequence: TGTGCCACCAGCAGTTACGGACAGGGGGAAAGGTACACTGAAGCTTTCTTT. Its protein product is CATSSYGQGERYTEAFF.

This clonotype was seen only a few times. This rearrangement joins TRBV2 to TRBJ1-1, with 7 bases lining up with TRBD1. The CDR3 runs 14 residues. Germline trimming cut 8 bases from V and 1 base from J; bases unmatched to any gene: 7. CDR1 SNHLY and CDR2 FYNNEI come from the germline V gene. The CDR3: CASAWDRGNTEAFF. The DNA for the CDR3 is TGTGCCAGCGCTTGGGACAGAGGGAACACTGAAGCTTTCTTT.

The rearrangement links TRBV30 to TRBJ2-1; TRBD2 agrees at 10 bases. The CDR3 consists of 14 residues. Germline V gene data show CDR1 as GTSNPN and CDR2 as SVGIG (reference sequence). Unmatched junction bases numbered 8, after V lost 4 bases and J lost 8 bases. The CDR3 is CAWNKAGGVYEQFF. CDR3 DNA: TGTGCCTGGAACAAAGCGGGGGGGGTATATGAGCAGTTCTTC.